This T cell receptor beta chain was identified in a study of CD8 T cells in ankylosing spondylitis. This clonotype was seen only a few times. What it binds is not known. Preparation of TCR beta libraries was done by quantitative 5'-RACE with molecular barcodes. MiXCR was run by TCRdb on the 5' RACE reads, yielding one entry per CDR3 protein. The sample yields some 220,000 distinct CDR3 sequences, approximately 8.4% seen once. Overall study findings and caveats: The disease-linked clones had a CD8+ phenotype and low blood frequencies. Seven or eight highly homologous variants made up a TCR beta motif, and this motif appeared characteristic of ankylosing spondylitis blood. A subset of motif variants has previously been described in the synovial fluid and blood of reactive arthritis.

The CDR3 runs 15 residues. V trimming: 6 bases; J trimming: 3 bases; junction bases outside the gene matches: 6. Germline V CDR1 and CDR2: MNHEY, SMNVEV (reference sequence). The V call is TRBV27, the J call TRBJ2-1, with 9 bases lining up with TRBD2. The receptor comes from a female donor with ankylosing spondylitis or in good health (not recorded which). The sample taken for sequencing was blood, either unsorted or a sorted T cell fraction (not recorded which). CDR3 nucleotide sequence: TGTGCCAGCAGCCCCCTAGCGGGGAACTACAATGAGCAGTTCTTC. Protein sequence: CASSPLAGNYNEQFF.